This entry lists 26 T cell receptor beta chains sequenced from one sample in a study of radiotherapy plus CTLA-4 blockade in lung cancer. Data came from immunoSEQ multiplex PCR; TCRdb stores just in-frame clones and leaves some out. Of 40,000 to 45,000 clones listed, about 70% are singletons. Here the sequenced sample was peripheral blood, taken from a patient treated with radiotherapy plus ipilimumab. The receptors stem from a human donor with non-small cell lung cancer who had stable disease on radiotherapy plus ipilimumab.

This clone occurred a few times. The CDR3 coding sequence is TGTGCCAGCTCAGAGGGAGGGACTGAAGCTTTCTTT. It specifies CASSEGGTEAFF. The chain is built from TRBV18 and TRBJ1-1; D is uncertain. The CDR3 contains 12 residues. V was pared by 5 bases and J by 5 bases, with 9 bases between. The germline V gene encodes CDR1 KGHSH and CDR2 LQKENI.

The chain joins TRBV7-9 to TRBJ1-5; 12 bases are shared with TRBD1. The CDR3 runs to 16 residues. CDR1 SEHNR and CDR2 FQNEAQ come from the germline V gene (reference sequence). V gave up 4 bases and J gave up 5 bases; unmatched junction bases: 6. CDR3 in amino acids: CASSSGQGAWDQPQHF. DNA for the CDR3: TGTGCCAGCAGCTCGGGACAGGGGGCGTGGGATCAGCCCCAGCATTTT.

The chain has TRBV10-3 and TRBJ2-7, with D perhaps matching TRBD2 (5 bases). Trimming removed 2 bases from V and 6 bases from J, with 14 bases in between. The germline gives CDR1 ENHRY, CDR2 SYGVKD. The CDR3 contains 14 residues. The chain's CDR3 is CAISETSSLVEQYF. The DNA of the CDR3 is TGTGCCATCAGTGAGACTAGTTCCCTGGTCGAGCAGTACTTC.

This clone has only a few counts. The J gene is TRBJ2-1, the V gene TRBV7-3, with 8 positions matching TRBD2. The CDR3 is 13 residues long. Per germline, CDR1 SGHTA and CDR2 FQGTGA. Losses at the gene ends were 5 bases for V and 10 bases for J; bases not matched to a gene: 7. CDR3 sequence reads: CASSPFPGGEQFF. As DNA, the CDR3 is TGTGCCAGCAGCCCCTTCCCGGGGGGGGAGCAGTTCTTC.

Details on this clone: At one of its ends the junction is not consistent with the germline gene, which may arise from a read error. V and J are TRBV15 and TRBJ1-5; no definite D call. CDR1 LNHNV and CDR2 YYDKDF come from the germline V gene (reference sequence). The CDR3 is 13 residues long. CDR3 nucleotide sequence: TGTGCCACCGGCAGGAGCTCAGGTCAGCCCCAGCATTTT. Translated, it gives CATGRSSGQPQHF.

This chain joins TRBV6-1 and TRBJ2-7; possibly TRBD1 for D (5 bases). The CDR3 runs to 14 residues. CDR1 is MNHNS, CDR2 SASEGT, per germline. V was shortened by 2 bases and J by 4 bases, with 12 bases between the two germline ends. The CDR3 coding sequence is TGTGCCAGCAGTGAACAGGGATTCGGGTACGAGCAGTACTTC. Translation: CASSEQGFGYEQYF.

The rearrangement joins TRBV19 to TRBJ1-4, with 7 bases fitting TRBD1. The CDR3 is made up of 14 amino acids. The germline V gene encodes CDR1 LNHDA and CDR2 SQIVND (reference sequence). V trimming: 3 bases; J trimming: 8 bases; junction bases outside the gene matches: 6. The CDR3 nucleotides read TGTGCCAGTAGTATGGGGCAGGGGGTCGAAAAACTGTTTTTT. This sequence encodes CASSMGQGVEKLFF.

There are a few counts of this clone. The rearrangement joins TRBV6-1 to TRBJ2-7; 9 nucleotides line up with TRBD1. CDR3 size: 14 residues. The germline V gene encodes CDR1 MNHNS and CDR2 SASEGT. Trimming removed 4 bases from V and 2 bases from J; junction bases left unmatched: 3. The CDR3 DNA follows: TGTGCCAGCAGTGGGACAGGGGAGGCCTACGAGCAGTACTTC. Translation: CASSGTGEAYEQYF.

This chain links TRBV5-4 with TRBJ2-3, with D possibly matching TRBD2 (6 bases). Germline V gene lookup returns CDR1 SGHNT and CDR2 YYREEE (reference sequence). The V end was cut by 5 bases, the J end by 4 bases, with 23 bases between. This CDR3 is built from 17 residues. The CDR3 coding sequence is TGTGCCAGCAGAAAATTTGTCCGGGATTCGGGGGCAGATACGCAGTATTTT. This encodes CASRKFVRDSGADTQYF.

In its sample, this clone was seen once. J is TRBJ2-3 and V is TRBV5-6; the D is unclear. Deletions cut 1 base from V and 1 base from J, with 10 bases between. The CDR3 has 15 amino acids. The V gene's germline CDR1 is SGHDT and CDR2 YYEEEE. CDR3 bases: TGTGCCAGCAGCTTGAGCTTAGTCGGCACAGATACGCAGTATTTT. Translation: CASSLSLVGTDTQYF. The variable domain in full, with the rest retrieved from reference TRBV5-6 and TRBJ2-3, is DAGVTQSPTHLIKTRGQQVTLRCSPKSGHDTVSWYQQALGQGPQFIFQYYEEEERQRGNFPDRFSGHQFPNYSSELNVNALLLGDSALYLCASSLSLVGTDTQYFGPGTRLTVL.

The table lists this clone with a few counts. The chain couples TRBV6-1 to TRBJ2-5; a possible D gene is TRBD2 (6 bases). The CDR3 loop spans 15 amino acids. V gave up 4 bases and J gave up 4 bases, with 16 bases separating them. CDR1 and CDR2 from the germline V gene are MNHNS and SASEGT. CDR3 in amino acids: CASSVGGGGRETQYF. CDR3 nucleotides: TGTGCCAGCAGTGTGGGGGGTGGGGGGAGAGAGACCCAGTACTTC.

The rearrangement uses TRBV5-4 and TRBJ2-2; D is unclear. Germline assignment: CDR1 SGHNT and CDR2 YYREEE (reference sequence). Deletions cut 6 bases from V and 1 base from J, with 10 bases between. The CDR3 is 14 amino acids. CDR3 loop: CASTPTGNTGELFF. The CDR3 DNA reads TGTGCCAGCACCCCGACGGGGAACACCGGGGAGCTGTTTTTT.

The chain links TRBV4-1 to TRBJ2-3; 9 positions agree with TRBD2. CDR3 length equals 17 residues. Germline V gene sequence: CDR1 MGHRA, CDR2 YSYEKL. With 1 base clipped from V and 3 bases from J, the junction kept 8 bases outside the gene matches. The CDR3 loop reads CASSQGGSAGGTDTQYF. CDR3 sequence (DNA): TGCGCCAGCAGCCAAGGGGGTTCGGCGGGGGGGACAGATACGCAGTATTTT.

The chain is built from TRBV11-2 and TRBJ1-3; tentative D call: TRBD1 (5 bases). Germline V gene sequence: CDR1 SGHAT, CDR2 FQNNGV. The CDR3 has 16 residues. The V and J ends lost 5 bases and 9 bases respectively, with 23 bases between them. CDR3 protein: CASSPEWGSAKGTIYF. CDR3 bases: TGTGCCAGCAGCCCCGAGTGGGGCTCCGCAAAGGGCACCATATATTTT.

CDR3: CASSFRGQSTGELFF. The CDR3 DNA follows: TGTGCCAGCAGCTTCAGGGGGCAGAGCACCGGGGAGCTGTTTTTT. The chain employs TRBV5-4 and TRBJ2-2; TRBD1 matches 8 bases. CDR1 is SGHNT, CDR2 YYREEE, per germline (reference sequence). V lost 2 bases, J lost 4 bases, and 4 bases stayed unmatched. This CDR3 has 15 amino acids.

This chain connects TRBV15 to TRBJ1-1; D gene uncertain. CDR1 is LNHNV, CDR2 YYDKDF, per germline (reference sequence). The CDR3 has 13 residues. V was trimmed by 6 bases and J by 3 bases, leaving 11 bases between them. CDR3 bases: TGTGCCACCAGTGACTTGTGGTACACTGAAGCTTTCTTT. Protein sequence: CATSDLWYTEAFF.

The chain is built from TRBV5-1 and TRBJ2-2; 9 bases map to TRBD2. Trimming cost V 1 base and J 5 bases; bases outside gene matches: 9. Germline V gives CDR1 SGHRS, CDR2 YFSETQ. The CDR3 length is 17 residues. CDR3 region: CASSLRASGGRTGELFF. DNA for the CDR3: TGCGCCAGCAGCTTGAGGGCCAGCGGGGGGAGGACCGGGGAGCTGTTTTTT.

CDR3 region: CASSRRQGNTEAFF. In DNA, the CDR3 is TGTGCCAGTAGTAGGCGACAGGGGAACACTGAAGCTTTCTTT. This chain uses TRBV19 with TRBJ1-1, with 7 bases identical to TRBD1. V shed 4 bases and J 1 base; nucleotides not matched to a gene: 3. The CDR3 has 14 amino acids. CDR1 and CDR2 from the germline V gene are LNHDA and SQIVND (reference sequence).

The genes are TRBV5-6 and TRBJ1-4; D perhaps matches TRBD1 (5 bases). This CDR3 is built from 16 residues. CDR1 and CDR2 (germline): SGHDT, YYEEEE. The V end was cut by 3 bases, the J end by 7 bases, with 19 bases between. CDR3 region: CASSWGLLGGPEKLFF. The CDR3 DNA is TGTGCCAGCAGCTGGGGACTTTTGGGTGGTCCTGAAAAACTGTTTTTT. Together with reference TRBV5-6 and TRBJ1-4, the CDR3 gives the full variable domain: DAGVTQSPTHLIKTRGQQVTLRCSPKSGHDTVSWYQQALGQGPQFIFQYYEEEERQRGNFPDRFSGHQFPNYSSELNVNALLLGDSALYLCASSWGLLGGPEKLFFGSGTQLSVL.

This rearrangement joins TRBV9 to TRBJ1-4; 9 bases agree with TRBD1. Germline-derived CDR1 and CDR2 are SGDLS and YYNGEE. The CDR3 length is 14 residues. The V segment lost 6 bases and the J segment 7 bases; nucleotides outside the gene matches: 7. The CDR3 coding sequence is TGTGCCAGCACCAGGCGGGACAGGGCTGAAAAACTGTTTTTT. It yields the protein CASTRRDRAEKLFF.

The chain carries TRBV6-5 and TRBJ2-7, with 9 bases identical to TRBD1. CDR1 and CDR2 from the germline V gene are MNHEY and SVGAGI. The V segment lost 4 bases and the J segment 10 bases; nucleotides outside the gene matches: 14. CDR3 length: 15 amino acids. The CDR3 DNA reads TGTGCCAGCAGTTCCTCCGGGACAGGGAAAATCTTTCAGTACTTC. Encoded protein: CASSSSGTGKIFQYF.

This clone has only one observation. This rearrangement joins TRBV2 to TRBJ2-1; 13 bases are shared with TRBD2. The length of the CDR3 is 15 residues. The J segment lost 9 bases and the V segment lost 7 bases, leaving 9 bases of the junction unmatched. Germline CDR1 reads SNHLY; CDR2 reads FYNNEI. The DNA of the CDR3 is TGTGCCAGCACCAAGACTAGCGGGGGGCAAGGTGAGCAGTTCTTC. Amino acid sequence: CASTKTSGGQGEQFF.

The rearrangement links TRBV9 to TRBJ1-1, with D uncertain. The CDR3 contains 12 residues. The V and J ends lost 5 bases and 0 bases respectively, with 5 bases between them. Germline CDR1 SGDLS, CDR2 YYNGEE. The CDR3 nucleotides are TGTGCCAGCAGTGTTATGAACACTGAAGCTTTCTTT. Its translation is CASSVMNTEAFF.

This clone was seen only a few times. CDR3 sequence (DNA): TGCGCCAGCATAAACAGGGTAGCGAACACTGAAGCTTTCTTT. Protein product: CASINRVANTEAFF. V gene TRBV10-2 combines with J gene TRBJ1-1; perhaps TRBD1 as D (6 bases). Germline V gene sequence: CDR1 WSHSY, CDR2 SAAADI. The V gene lost 7 bases and the J gene lost 1 base, with 13 bases spanning the gap. The CDR3 has 14 amino acids.

V usage is TRBV29-1 and J usage is TRBJ2-1, with D possibly matching TRBD2 (5 bases). Trimming removed 4 bases from V and 1 base from J, with 11 bases in between. CDR1 and CDR2 from the germline V gene are SQVTM and ANQGSEA. The CDR3 spans 14 residues. The CDR3 spells CSVGTPGSYNEQFF. CDR3 DNA: TGCAGCGTTGGGACTCCCGGTTCCTACAATGAGCAGTTCTTC.

This rearrangement joins TRBV5-1 to TRBJ2-7; no reliable D call. The germline V gene has CDR1 SGHRS and CDR2 YFSETQ. There are 14 residues in the CDR3. Trimming pared 1 base from V and 0 bases from J, leaving 8 bases between. The CDR3 loop is CASSLYSSSYEQYF. The CDR3 bases are TGCGCCAGCAGCTTGTACAGTAGCTCCTACGAGCAGTACTTC.